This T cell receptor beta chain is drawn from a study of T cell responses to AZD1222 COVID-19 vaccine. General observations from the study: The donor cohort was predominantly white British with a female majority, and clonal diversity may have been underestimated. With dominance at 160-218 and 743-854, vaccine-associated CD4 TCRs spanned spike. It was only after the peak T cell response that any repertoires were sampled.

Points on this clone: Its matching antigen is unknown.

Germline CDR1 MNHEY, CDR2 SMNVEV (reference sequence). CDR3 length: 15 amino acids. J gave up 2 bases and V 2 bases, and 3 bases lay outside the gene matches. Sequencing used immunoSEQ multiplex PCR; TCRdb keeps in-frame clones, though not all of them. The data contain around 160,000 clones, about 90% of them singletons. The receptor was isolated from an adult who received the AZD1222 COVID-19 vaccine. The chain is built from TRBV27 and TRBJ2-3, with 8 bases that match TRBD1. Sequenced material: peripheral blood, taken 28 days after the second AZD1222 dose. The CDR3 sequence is CASSLRGQVTDTQYF. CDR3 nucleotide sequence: TGTGCCAGCAGTTTAAGGGGACAGGTCACAGATACGCAGTATTTT.